The clone carrying this T cell receptor (beta chain) has a count of ten or more. A second PCR of about 7 to 11 cycles used a sample-barcoded 5' primer and a J-beta primer mix. Via MiXCR, TCRdb re-called the 5' RACE reads, giving one row per CDR3 protein. The sample shows about 650,000 distinct CDR3 sequences, around 32% of them seen only once. The data were taken from a study of blood T cells in healthy people across ages. This CDR3 region has 17 residues. Germline CDR1 is SGHTA and CDR2 is FQGNSA. Losses at the gene ends were 5 bases for V and 5 bases for J; bases not matched to a gene: 14. The sequence was collected from a woman older than 75 in good health. Input material: blood. The chain combines TRBV7-2 with TRBJ2-3; 9 nucleotides align to TRBD2. The CDR3: CASSPWRGGGRLDTQYF. In DNA, the CDR3 is TGTGCCAGCAGCCCCTGGCGCGGGGGGGGAAGATTAGATACGCAGTATTTT. The full variable domain, with the rest looked up from reference TRBV7-2 and TRBJ2-3, is GAGVSQSPSNKVTEKGKDVELRCDPISGHTALYWYRQSLGQGLEFLIYFQGNSAPDKSGLPSDRFSAERTGGSVSTLTIQRTQQEDSAVYLCASSPWRGGGRLDTQYFGPGTRLTVL.